The clone carrying this T cell receptor (beta chain) was counted many times. The data derive from a study of molecular identifiers for immune sequencing clone quantification. The CDR3 length is 11 residues. From germline, CDR1 is MNHEY and CDR2 SVGEGT. Deletions cut 8 bases from V and 7 bases from J, with 12 bases between. TCRdb reprocessed the PCR reads via MiXCR and lists one record per CDR3 protein. The data contain approximately 500,000 distinct CDR3 sequences, 20% to 25% of them singletons. Sequences were obtained from naive CD8+ T cells from blood, with Jurkat cell RNA spiked in. Subset defined: FACS-sorted CD8+CD4-CCR7+CD45RA+ naive T cells. The gene calls are TRBV6-2 or TRBV6-3 and TRBJ2-7, with D perhaps matching TRBD2 (6 bases). The source of this sequence is a human donor in good health. Some libraries in this study had Jurkat cell RNA spiked in. CDR3 region: CASGDWGEQYF. CDR3 DNA sequence: TGTGCCAGCGGGGACTGGGGGGAGCAGTACTTC.